The 22 T cell receptor beta chains below come from one sample, sequenced in a study of T cell responses to AZD1222 COVID-19 vaccine. Data came from immunoSEQ multiplex PCR; TCRdb stores just in-frame clones and leaves some out. The profile covers 100,000 to 140,000 clones, with about 90% appearing a single time and around 5% taken by the ten largest. Material: peripheral blood, obtained 28 days after the second AZD1222 dose. These receptors were collected from an adult who received the AZD1222 COVID-19 vaccine.

This clone was counted a single time. The genes are TRBV28 and TRBJ2-6; tentatively, D is TRBD1 or TRBD2 (6 bases each). Between the trimmed V and J ends, which lost 6 bases and 0 bases, there was a span of 18 bases. Per germline, CDR1 MDHEN and CDR2 SYDVKM. This CDR3 has 18 amino acids. This CDR3 is CASSPLWGANSGANVLTF. The CDR3 DNA is TGTGCCAGCAGCCCTTTATGGGGGGCGAACTCTGGGGCCAACGTCCTGACTTTC. Full variable domain (missing parts from reference TRBV28 and TRBJ2-6): DVKVTQSSRYLVKRTGEKVFLECVQDMDHENMFWYRQDPGLGLRLIYFSYDVKMKEKGDIPEGYSVSREKKERFSLILESASTNQTSMYLCASSPLWGANSGANVLTFGAGSRLTVL.

The chain links TRBV6-4 to TRBJ1-6; TRBD1 agrees at 9 bases. CDR1 and CDR2 from the germline V gene are MRHNA and SNTAGT. V was pared by 4 bases and J by 5 bases, with 3 bases of the junction left unmatched. This CDR3 region has 15 residues. The CDR3 DNA reads TGTGCCAGCAGTGCCAGGACAGGGGATAATTCACCCCTCCACTTT. Its translation is CASSARTGDNSPLHF.

The rearrangement joins TRBV7-7 to TRBJ2-2; D possibly corresponds to TRBD1 (6 bases). This CDR3 has 16 residues. V lost 4 bases and J 0 bases, leaving 12 bases between the germline ends. Per germline, CDR1 SSHAT and CDR2 FNYEAQ (reference sequence). The CDR3: CASSSGQSANTGELFF. In DNA form, the CDR3 reads TGTGCCAGCAGCTCAGGACAGAGCGCGAACACCGGGGAGCTGTTTTTT.

The chain employs TRBV3-1 (or the pseudogene TRBV3-2) and TRBJ1-1, with unresolved D. CDR1 and CDR2 (germline): LGHDT, YNNKEL (reference sequence). This CDR3 is built from 15 residues. V lost 4 bases to trimming and J lost 1 base, with 13 bases between them. In DNA, the CDR3 is TGTGCCAGCAGCCCCGCCACAGACCCGAACACTGAAGCTTTCTTT. Translation gives CASSPATDPNTEAFF.

The rearrangement links TRBV18 to TRBJ2-1; perhaps TRBD1 as D (6 bases). V shed 3 bases and J shed 6 bases, with 12 bases lying between them. This CDR3 contains 14 residues. Per the germline V gene, CDR1 is KGHSH and CDR2 is LQKENI. The CDR3 sequence: CASSPFGQPNEQFF. For the CDR3, the DNA is TGTGCCAGCTCACCCTTTGGACAGCCCAATGAGCAGTTCTTC.

The chain employs TRBV6-6 and TRBJ2-1; D may be TRBD1 (5 bases). CDR3 length equals 12 residues. Germline CDR1 reads MNHNY; CDR2 reads SVGAGI (reference sequence). Trimming pared 8 bases from V and 7 bases from J, leaving 12 bases between. The CDR3 region is CASLKDRNEQFF. The CDR3 DNA sequence: TGTGCCAGCTTAAAAGACAGAAATGAGCAGTTCTTC.

The chain has TRBV29-1 and TRBJ2-2; 10 bases align to TRBD1. The CDR3 has 14 residues. The germline gives CDR1 SQVTM, CDR2 ANQGSEA. The trim removed 5 bases at V and 6 bases at J, leaving 6 bases unmatched. The CDR3 loop reads CSVSGTGVAGELFF. The DNA for the CDR3 is TGCAGCGTTTCCGGGACAGGGGTCGCCGGGGAGCTGTTTTTT.

V and J are TRBV2 and TRBJ1-5; no firm D call. CDR1 and CDR2 (germline): SNHLY, FYNNEI. V was clipped by 2 bases and J by 5 bases, with 7 bases between them. The CDR3 runs 13 residues. The CDR3 DNA reads as TGTGCCAGCAGTGAAACAGTCGATCAGCCCCAGCATTTT. It codes for CASSETVDQPQHF. The full variable domain, rest sourced from reference TRBV2 and TRBJ1-5, is EPEVTQTPSHQVTQMGQEVILRCVPISNHLYFYWYRQILGQKVEFLVSFYNNEISEKSEIFDDQFSVERPDGSNFTLKIRSTKLEDSAMYFCASSETVDQPQHFGDGTRLSIL.

This chain connects TRBV20-1 to TRBJ2-1; D tentatively fits TRBD1 or TRBD2 (6 bases each). Germline values: CDR1 DFQATT, CDR2 SNEGSKA (reference sequence). V was trimmed by 3 bases and J by 9 bases, leaving 15 bases between them. This CDR3 comprises 13 residues. CDR3 sequence: CSASRGGMGEQFF. CDR3 DNA: TGCAGTGCTAGTCGAGGGGGGATGGGTGAGCAGTTCTTC.

This clone was counted a single time. This sequence joins TRBV6-2 or TRBV6-3 and TRBJ2-2; D not certain. This CDR3 contains 15 residues. Germline values: CDR1 MNHEY, CDR2 SVGEGT. V shed 0 bases and J shed 4 bases, with 9 bases lying between them. CDR3 bases: TGTGCCAGCAGTTACTCAGGGATCATCACCGGGGAGCTGTTTTTT. It specifies CASSYSGIITGELFF.

The V call is TRBV28, the J call TRBJ1-3, with 7 bases fitting TRBD1. Germline assignment: CDR1 MDHEN and CDR2 SYDVKM. The CDR3 has 16 amino acids. V was clipped by 6 bases and J by 2 bases; unmatched bases: 10. The CDR3 loop reads CASRTGTVTAGNTIYF. Here the CDR3 DNA reads TGTGCCAGCAGAACTGGGACAGTAACAGCTGGAAACACCATATATTTT.

This clone has only a few counts. The V and J genes are TRBV19 and TRBJ1-2, with 8 bases aligning to TRBD1. Germline CDR1 and CDR2: LNHDA and SQIVND (reference sequence). Germline trimming cut 5 bases from V and 8 bases from J; bases unmatched to any gene: 10. CDR3 size: 14 residues. Here the CDR3 reads CASSGGQGARGYTF. CDR3 bases: TGTGCCAGTAGTGGAGGACAGGGAGCGAGGGGCTACACCTTC.

The CDR3 DNA follows: TGTGCCAGCAGTACGATGAGCGGGGTTGAGACCCAGTACTTC. It is translated as CASSTMSGVETQYF. The chain joins TRBV5-6 to TRBJ2-5; 7 positions agree with TRBD2. After removal of 5 bases from V and 5 bases from J, the junction contained 9 bases not matched to a gene. The CDR3 runs 14 residues. Per germline, CDR1 SGHDT and CDR2 YYEEEE.

This clone has only one observation. CDR3 bases: TGTGCCAGCAGCTTTAGATCGGGGCAGGGGGCGTTGGAGACCCAGTACTTC. Translated, it gives CASSFRSGQGALETQYF. V and J are TRBV7-2 and TRBJ2-5, with TRBD1 identical over 8 bases. The germline V gene has CDR1 SGHTA and CDR2 FQGNSA. CDR3 size: 17 residues. V gave up 3 bases and J gave up 5 bases; unmatched junction bases: 14.

In the case of this clone: At one boundary the junction diverges from the germline segment, which might be a read error. The J gene is TRBJ2-7, the V gene TRBV7-2; TRBD2 might be the D (7 bases). CDR3 length equals 15 residues. The germline gives CDR1 SGHTA, CDR2 FQGNSA. Written as DNA, the CDR3 is TGTGCCAGCAGCTCCGGGGGGCGAATATCCTCCGAGCAGTACTTC. Encoded protein: CASSSGGRISSEQYF.

The chain employs TRBV6-2 or TRBV6-3 and TRBJ2-7; TRBD2 matches 8 bases. The V gene end was trimmed by 3 bases and the J gene end by 3 bases; junction bases not matched to a gene: 1. Germline CDR1 reads MNHEY; CDR2 reads SVGEGT. This CDR3 contains 13 residues. This CDR3 is CASSYRGGYEQYF. Here the CDR3 DNA reads TGTGCCAGCAGTTATCGGGGGGGCTACGAGCAGTACTTC.

The CDR3 nucleotides read TGTGCCAGCAGCTTCCAGGGGATAAGCACCATATATTTT. Protein product: CASSFQGISTIYF. The chain links TRBV7-9 to TRBJ1-3; D is perhaps TRBD1 (6 bases). The ends were cut back, 3 bases at V and 9 bases at J, with 12 bases in the middle. Germline V gene data show CDR1 as SEHNR and CDR2 as FQNEAQ (reference sequence). This CDR3 is 13 amino acids long.

The chain couples TRBV3-1 (or the pseudogene TRBV3-2) to TRBJ2-1; D is possibly TRBD2 (6 bases). The CDR3 has 19 amino acids. Germline V lookup: CDR1 LGHDT, CDR2 YNNKEL (reference sequence). V shed 0 bases and J shed 2 bases, with 20 bases lying between them. CDR3 sequence reads: CASSQDGFLGGDPYNEQFF. Here the CDR3 DNA reads TGTGCCAGCAGCCAAGATGGTTTTCTCGGCGGGGATCCCTACAATGAGCAGTTCTTC.

Of note for this clone: Relative to the germline gene, one junction end is altered; a read error may explain this. The chain recombines TRBV7-7 with TRBJ2-1; 7 positions match TRBD1. There are 15 residues in the CDR3. Germline values: CDR1 SSHAT, CDR2 FNYEAQ (reference sequence). The DNA for the CDR3 is TGTGCTAGCAGCTTAGGGGACAGCTCCTACAATGAGCAGTTCTTC. This sequence encodes CASSLGDSSYNEQFF.

V and J are TRBV5-6 and TRBJ1-2; tentative D call: TRBD1 (5 bases). CDR1 SGHDT and CDR2 YYEEEE come from the germline V gene. CDR3 size: 13 residues. V lost 4 bases, J lost 6 bases, and 13 bases lay in between. The CDR3 DNA is TGTGCCAGCAGCAGGGGTGGGGTGAATGGCTACACCTTC. Its protein is CASSRGGVNGYTF.

The chain combines TRBV4-1 with TRBJ1-2; D is unresolved. CDR1 and CDR2 (germline): MGHRA, YSYEKL. Trimming stripped 1 base from V and 7 bases from J, with 10 bases between. The CDR3 is 13 residues long. CDR3 nucleotides: TGCGCCAGCAGCCAAGCGTGGCCGCCTGGCTACACCTTC. Its protein product is CASSQAWPPGYTF.

The chain recombines TRBV11-3 with TRBJ2-3; TRBD1 agrees at 11 bases. With 4 bases clipped from V and 0 bases from J, the junction kept 3 bases outside the gene matches. Germline assignment: CDR1 SGHNT and CDR2 YENEEA. This CDR3 comprises 16 residues. Here the CDR3 reads CASSSGTGGSTDTQYF. CDR3 DNA: TGTGCCAGCAGCTCCGGGACAGGGGGAAGCACAGATACGCAGTATTTT.